This TCR beta chain originates from a study of cytotoxic CD8 clonotypes in ibrutinib-treated CLL. About this clone itself: Antigen: not known. The same CDR3 can be traced to other DNA sequences in this sample.

Frozen-stored PBMCs produced 1.5 to 2.5 micrograms of genomic DNA for TCR beta libraries. The targeted sequencing depth was 1 in 200,000 to 1 in 1 million T cells. The assay was immunoSEQ multiplex PCR, and TCRdb's table has in-frame clones only and misses some. This sample has about 330,000 clones, with 67% found just once. Study-level results: Public clonotypes, an uncommon group, contracted or remained stable on treatment.

V was clipped by 5 bases and J by 5 bases, with 9 bases between them. Looked up from germline, CDR1 is SQVTM and CDR2 is ANQGSEA. The CDR3 spans 12 residues. This chain uses TRBV29-1 with TRBJ2-2, with D possibly being TRBD1 or TRBD2 (6 bases each). The input for sequencing was PBMCs, taken after 36 months of ibrutinib treatment. The clonotype was recovered from a human donor with chronic lymphocytic leukemia. CDR3 nucleotides: TGCAGCGTTTTAGGGGGGACCGGGGAGCTGTTTTTT. This codes for CSVLGGTGELFF.